This is a list of T cell receptor beta chains from one sample in a study of shared clonotypes between healthy human individuals. Sequencing used immunoSEQ multiplex PCR; TCRdb keeps in-frame clones, though not all of them. The profile shows 1.5 million to 2.5 million clones, less than 95% of them singletons. Sequenced material: naive CD8+ T cells sorted from blood. The source of these receptors is a man aged 18 to 29 in good health. Each CDR3 is given with its conserved first and last residue. The D gene is left open where the match is weak. Clone size is given for some rows only: seen once, a few or many times, or a class if the clone is expanded.

TRBV2	NA	TRBJ2-1	TRBD2	TGTGCCAGCAGTGAAGCGGGTGAACTAGCGGGGAACTCCTACAATGAGCAGTTCTTC	CASSEAGELAGNSYNEQFF
TRBV11-3	NA	TRBJ2-1	NA	TGTGCCAGCAGTCAATCGTCCGGGACACTAGGCGGGAATGAGCAGTTCTTC	CASSQSSGTLGGNEQFF
TRBV19	NA	TRBJ2-6	NA	TGTGCCAGTAGTGCCGGCGTTGGCCCTGGGGCCAACGTCCTGACTTTC	CASSAGVGPGANVLTF
TRBV5-6	NA	TRBJ2-1	NA	TGTGCCAGCAGCTTCCGGGACGGATACAATGAGCAGTTCTTC	CASSFRDGYNEQFF
TRBV4-1	NA	TRBJ2-7	NA	TGCGCCAGCAGCCTCCGCCACGACGCCACTTACGAGCAGTACTTC	CASSLRHDATYEQYF
TRBV7-2	NA	TRBJ2-4	NA	TGTGCCAGCAGCTTACCGGGACGGTGGGCCAAAAACATTCAGTACTTC	CASSLPGRWAKNIQYF
TRBV4-1	NA	TRBJ2-5	TRBD2	TGCGCCAGCAGCCCTTCATCGGCGGGAGGGCCCCTCCAAGAGACCCAGTACTTC	CASSPSSAGGPLQETQYF
TRBV9	NA	TRBJ1-2	NA	TGTGCCAGCAGCGACGGGACATCAGCTAACTATGGCTACACCTTC	CASSDGTSANYGYTF
TRBV28	NA	TRBJ2-3	TRBD1	TGTGCCAGCACAACCGTTGGGACAGGAGCAGATACGCAGTATTTT	CASTTVGTGADTQYF
TRBV14	NA	TRBJ2-1	TRBD2	TGTGCCAGCAGCCTAGCGGGATGGGGAGACTACTACAATGAGCAGTTCTTC	CASSLAGWGDYYNEQFF
TRBV19	NA	TRBJ2-7	TRBD1	TGTGCCAGTAGTATACTCGGACAGGGAGCTTACTACGAGCAGTACTTC	CASSILGQGAYYEQYF
TRBV7-8	NA	TRBJ2-3	NA	TGTGCCAGCAGCTTAGCCTACCTACTTAGCACAGATACGCAGTATTTT	CASSLAYLLSTDTQYF
TRBV21-1	NA	TRBJ2-1	NA	TGTGCCAGCAGCAATAATCATAGGAGGTGGCAGTTCTTC	CASSNNHRRWQFF
TRBV6-5	few	TRBJ2-2	NA	TGTGCCAGCAGTTACGGAGGGAACACCGGGGAGCTGTTTTTT	CASSYGGNTGELFF
TRBV5-4	NA	TRBJ2-5	NA	TGTGCCAGCAGCGCCTACCAAGAGACCCAGTACTTC	CASSAYQETQYF
TRBV6-5	NA	TRBJ2-7	NA	TGTGCCAGCAGTTACACTGGGTCCTACGAGCAGTACTTC	CASSYTGSYEQYF
TRBV19	once	TRBJ2-3	NA	TGTGCCAGTAGTATGTGGCCCGACACAGATACGCAGTATTTT	CASSMWPDTDTQYF